These 25 T cell receptor beta chains were sequenced from one sample in a study of radiation and T cells in renal cell carcinoma. Stated treatment: 15 Gy SBRT to primary tumor, nephrectomy 4 weeks later. This table comes from immunoSEQ multiplex PCR, and its TCRdb copy is limited to in-frame clones, with some not included. The sample shows 19,000 or so clones, about 60% of them seen only once. Material: tumor tissue, obtained from a patient whose treatment included radiotherapy and nephrectomy. These receptors were obtained from a woman aged 70-85 years with renal cell carcinoma.

The V gene is TRBV19, the J gene TRBJ2-7; D not certain. The CDR3 length is 14 residues. Deletions cut 5 bases from V and 1 base from J, with 12 bases between. CDR1 is LNHDA, CDR2 SQIVND, per germline (reference sequence). This CDR3 is CASSPQTPSYEQYF. CDR3 coding DNA: TGTGCCAGTAGTCCCCAGACACCTTCCTACGAGCAGTACTTC.

This clone was counted only a few times. The V and J genes are TRBV27 and TRBJ1-6; D ambiguous. Trimming stripped 3 bases from V and 3 bases from J, with 6 bases between. The CDR3 has 14 amino acids. Germline CDR1 and CDR2: MNHEY and SMNVEV (reference sequence). The CDR3 DNA reads TGTGCCAGCAGTTTCAGCGGCTATAATTCACCCCTCCACTTT. Protein: CASSFSGYNSPLHF.

The chain joins TRBV6-1 to TRBJ2-7, with D possibly TRBD1 on 5 matching bases. Germline V CDR1 and CDR2: MNHNS, SASEGT. The CDR3 is made up of 15 amino acids. V was pared by 0 bases and J by 6 bases, with 15 bases between. The CDR3 nucleotides are TGTGCCAGCAGTGAAGCGGGGCGTGCGGAAGGCGAGCAGTACTTC. This codes for CASSEAGRAEGEQYF.

The chain employs TRBV5-1 and TRBJ1-1; D ambiguous. The CDR3 extends over 15 amino acids. Germline lookup yields CDR1 SGHRS and CDR2 YFSETQ. With 0 bases removed from V and 1 base from J, the gap between germline ends came to 10 bases. This chain's CDR3 is CASSLGPAENTEAFF. DNA for the CDR3: TGCGCCAGCAGCTTGGGGCCAGCGGAGAACACTGAAGCTTTCTTT.

This rearrangement joins TRBV5-1 to TRBJ1-1, with a tentative D call TRBD1 (6 bases). The V end was cut by 4 bases, the J end by 7 bases, with 11 bases between. Germline V CDR1 and CDR2: SGHRS, YFSETQ. This CDR3 contains 12 residues. The CDR3 region is CASSGGGDEAFF. CDR3 bases: TGCGCCAGCAGCGGAGGGGGGGATGAAGCTTTCTTT.

The rearrangement joins TRBV6-1 to TRBJ1-4; D is unresolved. Germline CDR1 reads MNHNS; CDR2 reads SASEGT. V lost 7 bases, J lost 5 bases, and 11 bases lay in between. The CDR3 totals 13 residues. CDR3 residues: CASNHGKNEKLFF. Here the CDR3 DNA reads TGTGCCAGCAACCACGGGAAGAATGAAAAACTGTTTTTT.

The chain has TRBV7-9 and TRBJ1-3; D perhaps matches TRBD1 (5 bases). The ends were cut back, 5 bases at V and 2 bases at J, with 13 bases in the middle. CDR3 length: 15 amino acids. CDR1 SEHNR and CDR2 FQNEAQ come from the germline V gene (reference sequence). The CDR3: CASSVLRGAGNTIYF. The CDR3 bases are TGTGCCAGCAGCGTACTTCGGGGCGCTGGAAACACCATATATTTT.

V gene TRBV4-2 combines with J gene TRBJ2-7; 9 bases are shared with TRBD2. Per germline, CDR1 LGHNA and CDR2 YNFKEQ. This CDR3 contains 16 residues. The V segment lost 0 bases and the J segment 4 bases; nucleotides outside the gene matches: 7. The CDR3 region has the DNA TGTGCCAGCAGCCAAGAGAGACTAGCGGAACTTTACGAGCAGTACTTC. Residues: CASSQERLAELYEQYF.

V gene TRBV6-1 combines with J gene TRBJ2-1, with a tentative D call TRBD2 (6 bases). The CDR3 runs 14 residues. The germline V gene encodes CDR1 MNHNS and CDR2 SASEGT. The ends were cut back, 8 bases at V and 4 bases at J, with 15 bases in the middle. The CDR3 here is CASCRDSTYNEQFF. CDR3 bases: TGTGCCAGCTGCCGGGACTCCACTTACAATGAGCAGTTCTTC.

The chain has TRBV30 and TRBJ2-1; TRBD1 matches at 8 bases. The germline CDR1 and CDR2 sequences are GTSNPN and SVGIG (reference sequence). With V trimmed by 1 base and J by 12 bases, 2 bases remained unmatched. The CDR3 extends over 11 amino acids. The CDR3 DNA sequence: TGTGCCTGGAGTGGCGGACAGGGGCAGTTCTTC. It encodes CAWSGGQGQFF.

For this clone: The junction and the germline gene differ at one end; a read error may be behind it. The chain recombines TRBV4-1 with TRBJ2-7, with TRBD1 matching 9 bases. CDR1 is MGHRA, CDR2 YSYEKL, per germline. This CDR3 has 11 residues. CDR3 region: CASSGRDRVTF. The DNA of the CDR3 is TGCGCCAGCAGCGGCCGGGACAGGGTCACGTTC.

The chain links TRBV7-4 to TRBJ2-7, with D perhaps matching TRBD2 (6 bases). This CDR3 region has 13 residues. Germline V CDR1 and CDR2: SGHVT, SQSDAQ. The V and J ends lost 6 bases and 6 bases respectively, with 15 bases between them. CDR3 residues: CASRRRASGEQYF. The CDR3 DNA reads as TGTGCCAGCAGGCGGAGGGCTTCAGGCGAGCAGTACTTC.

This clone has just a few counts. The genes are TRBV5-4 and TRBJ2-7, with TRBD1 identical over 9 bases. This CDR3 spans 15 amino acids. Germline loops: CDR1 SGHNT, CDR2 YYREEE (reference sequence). Trimming at V came to 3 bases and at J to 3 bases, leaving 7 bases not matched to a gene. The CDR3 DNA sequence: TGTGCCAGCAGCTCCCCGGGACAGGGTATCTACGAGCAGTACTTC. Translated, it gives CASSSPGQGIYEQYF.

This clone is termed medium-sized. This sequence joins TRBV18 and TRBJ1-1; weak D call: TRBD1 (5 bases). The CDR3 is 13 amino acids. Germline values: CDR1 KGHSH, CDR2 LQKENI. Trimming took 3 bases from V and 5 from J, leaving 10 bases between them. CDR3 protein: CASSPAGGTEAFF. The CDR3 DNA sequence: TGTGCCAGCTCACCGGCCGGGGGTACTGAAGCTTTCTTT. The complete variable domain, with remaining parts taken from reference TRBV18 and TRBJ1-1, reads NAGVMQNPRHLVRRRGQEARLRCSPMKGHSHVYWYRQLPEEGLKFMVYLQKENIIDESGMPKERFSAEFPKEGPSILRIQQVVRGDSAAYFCASSPAGGTEAFFGQGTRLTVV.

The genes are TRBV6-1 and TRBJ1-3, with 12 bases lining up with TRBD1. Germline CDR1 and CDR2: MNHNS and SASEGT. CDR3 size: 14 residues. V lost 4 bases to trimming and J lost 8 bases; unmatched junction nucleotides: 3. As DNA, the CDR3 is TGTGCCAGCAGTGGGGGACAGGGGGCGGACACCATATATTTT. Its translation: CASSGGQGADTIYF.

The rearrangement links TRBV7-8 to TRBJ1-4; a possible D gene is TRBD1 (6 bases). Trimming removed 1 base at V and 2 bases at J, with 14 bases between. Germline CDR1 and CDR2: SGHVS and FQNEAQ. The CDR3 spans 17 residues. The CDR3 here is CASSLGGRGGTNEKLFF. In DNA form, the CDR3 reads TGTGCCAGCAGCTTAGGGGGCAGGGGAGGGACTAATGAAAAACTGTTTTTT. Filled out from reference TRBV7-8 and TRBJ1-4, the complete variable domain reads GAGVSQSPRYKVAKRGQDVALRCDPISGHVSLFWYQQALGQGPEFLTYFQNEAQLDKSGLPSDRFFAERPEGSVSTLKIQRTQQEDSAVYLCASSLGGRGGTNEKLFFGSGTQLSVL.

By share, this clone ranks as medium-sized. The chain couples TRBV11-3 to TRBJ1-2; D may be TRBD1 (6 bases). Germline lookup yields CDR1 SGHNT and CDR2 YENEEA. The V gene lost 4 bases and the J gene lost 9 bases, with 21 bases spanning the gap. The CDR3 contains 15 residues. CDR3 DNA sequence: TGTGCCAGCAGCTCCCTGGGTCCCGCAGGGGCCAGCTACACCTTC. As protein: CASSSLGPAGASYTF.

V is TRBV7-2 and J is TRBJ2-5, with D unclear. Germline CDR1 reads SGHTA; CDR2 reads FQGNSA. The CDR3 is 13 residues long. Trimming removed 6 bases at V and 2 bases at J, with 10 bases between. In DNA form, the CDR3 reads TGTGCCAGCAGGGCTTTCCAACAAGAGACCCAGTACTTC. Translated: CASRAFQQETQYF.

The J gene is TRBJ2-3, the V gene TRBV11-2; D is perhaps TRBD2 (7 bases). The CDR3 runs 18 residues. The V end was cut by 5 bases, the J end by 1 base, with 22 bases between. Germline V CDR1 and CDR2: SGHAT, FQNNGV. CDR3 protein: CASSTRMGGGHRTDTQYF. CDR3 sequence (DNA): TGTGCCAGCAGCACCAGGATGGGGGGGGGCCATCGCACAGATACGCAGTATTTT.

This rearrangement joins TRBV5-5 to TRBJ1-4; TRBD1 matches at 7 bases. The CDR3 is 15 residues long. Germline lookup yields CDR1 SGHKS and CDR2 YYEKEE (reference sequence). The V gene end was trimmed by 0 bases and the J gene end by 4 bases; junction bases not matched to a gene: 3. CDR3 sequence reads: CASSLGTGYNEKLFF. CDR3 bases: TGTGCCAGCAGCTTGGGGACAGGATATAATGAAAAACTGTTTTTT.

This rearrangement joins TRBV30 to TRBJ2-5, with a tentative D call TRBD2 (6 bases). Germline loops: CDR1 GTSNPN, CDR2 SVGIG (reference sequence). V lost 4 bases to trimming and J lost 4 bases, with 16 bases between them. The CDR3 covers 14 residues. The CDR3 reads CAWMDPSGVETQYF. CDR3 coding DNA: TGTGCCTGGATGGACCCCTCGGGGGTAGAGACCCAGTACTTC.

CDR3 nucleotides: TGTGCCAGTAGTATGGGAGGGCTAGCAGCATACGAGCAGTACTTC. Protein: CASSMGGLAAYEQYF. This rearrangement joins TRBV19 to TRBJ2-7, with 7 nucleotides matching TRBD2. Per the germline V gene, CDR1 is LNHDA and CDR2 is SQIVND (reference sequence). This CDR3 is 15 amino acids long. The trim removed 3 bases at V and 4 bases at J, leaving 9 bases unmatched.

The rearrangement joins TRBV9 to TRBJ2-7; D may be TRBD1 or TRBD2 (5 bases each). V lost 4 bases to trimming and J lost 0 bases, with 8 bases between them. The CDR3 extends over 13 amino acids. From germline, CDR1 is SGDLS and CDR2 YYNGEE. The CDR3 nucleotides read TGTGCCAGCAGCTTCGGGGCCTCCTACGAGCAGTACTTC. This sequence encodes CASSFGASYEQYF.

This chain links TRBV25-1 with TRBJ2-3; 13 bases agree with TRBD2. The CDR3 runs to 16 residues. V was pared by 5 bases and J by 3 bases, with 5 bases of the junction left unmatched. Germline V CDR1 and CDR2: MGHDK, SYGVNS. The CDR3, as DNA: TGTGCCAGCAGTTCCTGGACTAGCGGGGGTACAGATACGCAGTATTTT. The encoded protein is CASSSWTSGGTDTQYF.

Of note for this clone: A read error may account for a junction end that differs from germline. The chain uses TRBV7-7 and TRBJ2-1; TRBD2 matches 10 bases. Per the germline V gene, CDR1 is SSHAT and CDR2 is FNYEAQ (reference sequence). This CDR3 spans 16 amino acids. The CDR3 protein is CASSLETSGAYNEQFF. CDR3 bases: TGTGCTAGCAGCCTCGAAACTAGCGGGGCTTACAATGAGCAGTTCTTC.